These T cell receptor beta chains were read from a single sample in a study of cytomegalovirus exposure and HLA in healthy donors. Repertoires were generated with immunoSEQ multiplex PCR, while TCRdb's copy carries only in-frame clones and drops some. The table has some 130,000 clones, approximately 82% seen once; the top ten hold 1.5%. Sequencing used PBMCs. The receptors were gathered from a female donor in good health and CMV-seronegative. Each CDR3 is given with its conserved first and last residue. The D gene is left open where the match is weak. Expanded clones get a size class; other rows say once, few or many, or leave the size out.

>TRBJ2-7|.|TRBV5-1|.
TGCGCCAGCAGCTTGGCCGGCTCCTACGAGCAGTACTTC
CASSLAGSYEQYF
>TRBJ2-5|.|TRBV7-8|TRBD2
TGTGCCAGCAGCTCCCGACTAGCGGGAGTGGAGACCCAGTACTTC
CASSSRLAGVETQYF
>TRBJ2-1|once|TRBV5-1|.
TGCGCCAGCAGCTTGTGGCTCCCTGGGGGGGCGGACAATGAGCAGTTCTTC
CASSLWLPGGADNEQFF
>TRBJ2-5|.|TRBV4-1|TRBD1
TGCGCCAGCAGCCAAGATCCGGGACAGGTTATCCAAGAGACCCAGTACTTC
CASSQDPGQVIQETQYF
>TRBJ1-1|.|TRBV6-5|.
TGTGCCAGCAGTTACTCAGGGAGGACTGAAGCTTTCTTT
CASSYSGRTEAFF
>TRBJ2-7|.|TRBV21-1|.
TGTGCCAGCACCGCCAATCGGAGACAGGGGGCGTACGAGCAGTACTTC
CASTANRRQGAYEQYF
>TRBJ2-6|once|TRBV19|.
TGTGCCAGTAGTACCAAAATAATCGGTGGGGCCAACGTCCTGACTTTC
CASSTKIIGGANVLTF
>TRBJ2-7|.|TRBV19|.
TGTGCCAGTAGTCCCGACAGGCTGACCTACGAGCAGTACTTC
CASSPDRLTYEQYF
>TRBJ1-1|.|TRBV6-5|.
TGTGCCAGCAGTTCTACAGTTCCGAACACTGAAGCTTTCTTT
CASSSTVPNTEAFF
>TRBJ2-5|.|TRBV19|.
TGTGCCAGTAGTATAAACCCCGGGCAGGGCCAAGAGACCCAGTACTTC
CASSINPGQGQETQYF
>TRBJ1-2|.|TRBV4-1|.
TGCGCCAGCAGCCCCCTGGCCAGGGCCGACTATGGCTACACCTTC
CASSPLARADYGYTF
>TRBJ2-3|.|TRBV7-2|.
TGTGCCAGCAGGCAGAACACAGATACGCAGTATTTT
CASRQNTDTQYF
>TRBJ2-4|.|TRBV7-2|.
TGTGCCAGCAGCTTCCTTTCGGGAGTTGGGAACATTCAGTACTTC
CASSFLSGVGNIQYF
>TRBJ2-4|.|TRBV27|.
TGTGCCAGCAGTCCACAATATAGCGGTGTAGCCAAAAACATTCAGTACTTC
CASSPQYSGVAKNIQYF
>TRBJ2-3|.|TRBV27|TRBD2
TGTGCCAGCAGTTTATTCCTAGCGGGCCTAGATACGCAGTATTTT
CASSLFLAGLDTQYF
>TRBJ1-1|.|TRBV7-9|.
TGTGCCAGCAGCTTGGAGACAGTTATGAACACTGAAGCTTTCTTT
CASSLETVMNTEAFF
>TRBJ2-7|.|TRBV5-1|.
TGCGCCAGCAGCCAGACAGGCCTGAGATCCTACGAGCAGTACTTC
CASSQTGLRSYEQYF
>TRBJ1-1|.|TRBV5-1|TRBD1
TGCGCCAGCAGCTTATTTGGACAGGGGAACACTGAAGCTTTCTTT
CASSLFGQGNTEAFF